The next 21 T cell receptor beta chains were all read from a single sample in a study of neoadjuvant anti-PD-1 for oral cavity cancer. Assay used: immunoSEQ multiplex PCR; TCRdb lists only in-frame clones, some missing. The repertoire includes some 9,500 clones, around 68% of them detected once, and around 4% sits in the top ten. Noted time point: after neoadjuvant nivolumab, at surgical resection. Sequences were derived from PBMCs, sampled after nivolumab (anti-PD-1) treatment. All receptors come from a person aged 35-80 years with oral cavity squamous cell carcinoma.

The V gene is TRBV5-8, the J gene TRBJ2-3; D gene ambiguous. CDR1 is SGHTS and CDR2 is YDEGEE in the germline V gene. There are 11 residues in the CDR3. V was clipped by 2 bases and J by 9 bases, with 7 bases between them. CDR3 region: CASSFAKTQYF. The DNA for the CDR3 is TGTGCCAGCAGCTTCGCGAAGACGCAGTATTTT.

In this sample, this clone turned up once. V is TRBV6-5 and J is TRBJ2-2; a weak D match, TRBD2 (6 bases). The CDR3 consists of 14 residues. Germline assignment: CDR1 MNHEY and CDR2 SVGAGI. V lost 6 bases and J 3 bases, leaving 11 bases between the germline ends. The CDR3 DNA follows: TGTGCCAGCAGACAAACTAGCTACACCGGGGAGCTGTTTTTT. Translated, it gives CASRQTSYTGELFF.

The chain links TRBV6-6 to TRBJ2-3, with unresolved D. Germline CDR1 is MNHNY and CDR2 is SVGAGI (reference sequence). V shed 10 bases and J shed 5 bases, with 25 bases lying between them. The CDR3 sequence is 16 residues long. The CDR3 is CATNTRSRSPLDTQYF. The CDR3 DNA is TGTGCCACCAACACCCGCTCTAGGAGCCCCCTAGATACGCAGTATTTT.

The chain recombines TRBV9 with TRBJ2-7; a possible D gene is TRBD2 (6 bases). Trimming pared 4 bases from V and 3 bases from J, leaving 23 bases between. Germline V gives CDR1 SGDLS, CDR2 YYNGEE. The CDR3 length is 17 residues. The CDR3 sequence: CASSPQYPRGGNYEQYF. In nucleotides, the CDR3 is TGTGCCAGCAGCCCTCAGTATCCAAGGGGAGGAAACTACGAGCAGTACTTC.

This chain joins TRBV6-1 and TRBJ2-6, with D unclear. Trimming stripped 6 bases from V and 0 bases from J, with 3 bases between. This CDR3 region has 13 residues. Per germline, CDR1 MNHNS and CDR2 SASEGT. This CDR3 is CASRDSGANVLTF. CDR3 in DNA: TGTGCCAGCAGGGACTCTGGGGCCAACGTCCTGACTTTC.

The chain links TRBV9 to TRBJ2-1; TRBD1 might be the D (6 bases). The CDR3 is 15 residues long. The V gene's germline CDR1 is SGDLS and CDR2 YYNGEE. Trimming took 0 bases from V and 0 from J, leaving 7 bases between them. CDR3 nucleotide sequence: TGTGCCAGCAGCGTAGCGGACAGCTCCTACAATGAGCAGTTCTTC. This sequence encodes CASSVADSSYNEQFF.

This chain uses TRBV27 with TRBJ2-4; maybe TRBD1 (6 bases). Per the germline V gene, CDR1 is MNHEY and CDR2 is SMNVEV (reference sequence). The V gene lost 2 bases and the J gene lost 5 bases, with 19 bases spanning the gap. The CDR3 is 17 residues long. CDR3: CASSLGQPTTLQNIQYF. CDR3 nucleotide sequence: TGTGCCAGCAGTTTAGGACAGCCTACCACCCTTCAAAACATTCAGTACTTC.

J is TRBJ1-1 and V is TRBV19; no firm D call. V gave up 3 bases and J gave up 6 bases, with 11 bases separating them. Germline CDR1 reads LNHDA; CDR2 reads SQIVND (reference sequence). The CDR3 covers 13 residues. The DNA of the CDR3 is TGTGCCAGTAGTATGATGGCATCGGCTGAAGCTTTCTTT. It yields the protein CASSMMASAEAFF.

V gene TRBV7-9 combines with J gene TRBJ2-5, with 7 positions matching TRBD2. Germline CDR1 and CDR2: SEHNR and FQNEAQ (reference sequence). With 6 bases clipped from V and 7 bases from J, the junction kept 14 bases outside the gene matches. This CDR3 is built from 15 residues. This CDR3 reads CASRPGLGAGGTQYF. As DNA, the CDR3 is TGTGCCAGCAGACCAGGACTAGGAGCCGGGGGGACCCAGTACTTC.

The chain joins TRBV19 to TRBJ1-4, with a tentative D call TRBD1 (6 bases). The CDR3 totals 16 residues. Germline V gene sequence: CDR1 LNHDA, CDR2 SQIVND (reference sequence). Trimming removed 6 bases at V and 0 bases at J, with 14 bases between. Here the CDR3 reads CASRTGTPPTNEKLFF. The CDR3 DNA is TGTGCCAGTAGGACCGGGACACCCCCAACTAATGAAAAACTGTTTTTT.

Points on this clone: The junction does not match germline at one end; this may be a read error. J is TRBJ2-6 and V is TRBV10-2; D gene unclear. CDR1 is WSHSY, CDR2 SAAADI, per germline. The CDR3 is 11 residues long. The CDR3 here is CASSGTNVLTF. Written as DNA, the CDR3 is TGCGCCAGCAGTGGGACCAACGTCCTGACTTTC.

This clone was seen a single time. The chain employs TRBV2 and TRBJ2-7; TRBD1 aligns across 7 bases. Germline values: CDR1 SNHLY, CDR2 FYNNEI. The CDR3 sequence is 14 residues long. Unmatched junction bases numbered 10, after V lost 5 bases and J lost 6 bases. The CDR3 sequence is CASSRTGPGREQYF. CDR3 DNA: TGTGCCAGCAGTCGGACAGGCCCAGGTCGCGAGCAGTACTTC.

This chain connects TRBV29-1 to TRBJ2-4; D uncertain. Germline CDR1 and CDR2: SQVTM and ANQGSEA. Trimming left V 7 bases short and J 3 bases short, with 10 bases between. The CDR3 loop spans 12 amino acids. DNA for the CDR3: TGCAGCGCAGCTACGGGCAAAAACATTCAGTACTTC. Its translation: CSAATGKNIQYF.

This chain uses TRBV6-1 with TRBJ2-1; D is undetermined. V was cut by 7 bases and J by 3 bases, with 10 bases left in between. Germline V gives CDR1 MNHNS, CDR2 SASEGT. The CDR3 has 13 amino acids. The CDR3 region is CASKNPFYNEQFF. CDR3 DNA sequence: TGTGCCAGCAAAAACCCCTTCTACAATGAGCAGTTCTTC.

This clone was seen a handful of times. The genes are TRBV10-2 and TRBJ2-7; 8 bases fit TRBD2. V was pared by 4 bases and J by 2 bases, with 1 base of the junction left unmatched. The CDR3 length is 13 residues. Germline CDR1 is WSHSY and CDR2 is SAAADI. This CDR3 reads CASSAGGAYEQYF. The CDR3 DNA reads TGCGCCAGCAGTGCCGGGGGGGCCTACGAGCAGTACTTC.

The chain carries TRBV25-1 and TRBJ2-7; 9 bases align to TRBD1. From germline, CDR1 is MGHDK and CDR2 SYGVNS. The CDR3 length is 15 residues. The J segment lost 4 bases and the V segment lost 4 bases, leaving 8 bases of the junction unmatched. CDR3 sequence (DNA): TGTGCCAGCAGTGGCACCGGGACAGGGTGGTACGAGCAGTACTTC. It yields the protein CASSGTGTGWYEQYF.

This clone has more than one count but fewer than ten. The chain employs TRBV30 and TRBJ1-5; perhaps TRBD1 as D (5 bases). CDR1 is GTSNPN and CDR2 is SVGIG in the germline V gene (reference sequence). The CDR3 runs to 14 residues. V shed 2 bases and J shed 6 bases, with 14 bases lying between them. The CDR3 is CAWSQGGGVQPQHF. CDR3 DNA: TGTGCCTGGAGTCAAGGCGGGGGGGTTCAGCCCCAGCATTTT.

The J gene is TRBJ1-3, the V gene TRBV5-1; D uncertain. The germline V gene encodes CDR1 SGHRS and CDR2 YFSETQ. The CDR3 runs to 16 residues. The V end lost 2 bases, the J end lost 0 bases, and 12 bases lay between the germline ends. The CDR3 sequence: CASSFEEGTSGNTIYF. The DNA for the CDR3 is TGCGCCAGCAGCTTTGAGGAGGGAACCTCTGGAAACACCATATATTTT.

The chain links TRBV20-1 to TRBJ2-7; D unclear. The CDR3 loop spans 10 amino acids. The V end was cut by 6 bases, the J end by 3 bases, with 6 bases between. The germline gives CDR1 DFQATT, CDR2 SNEGSKA (reference sequence). The CDR3: CSAGRYEQYF. CDR3 coding DNA: TGCAGTGCCGGACGCTACGAGCAGTACTTC.

This clone appeared a few times. The rearrangement joins TRBV4-2 to TRBJ1-3, with a weak D call TRBD1 (5 bases). CDR1 is LGHNA and CDR2 is YNFKEQ in the germline V gene. There are 14 residues in the CDR3. V shed 3 bases and J shed 2 bases, with 8 bases lying between them. CDR3 sequence (DNA): TGTGCCAGCAGCCAGGGGGTAACTGGAAACACCATATATTTT. The encoded protein is CASSQGVTGNTIYF.

This clone was seen a single time. The gene calls are TRBV5-8 and TRBJ1-5; unclear D gene. Germline loops: CDR1 SGHTS, CDR2 YDEGEE. This CDR3 is 13 amino acids long. Trimming pared 0 bases from V and 7 bases from J, leaving 8 bases between. The CDR3 nucleotides read TGTGCCAGCAGCTTGGACAGAGGACAGCCCCAGCATTTT. Its translation: CASSLDRGQPQHF.